This T cell receptor beta chain was identified during a study of cytomegalovirus exposure and HLA in healthy donors. Study-level findings and limits: Sequencing probably produced one cluster of sequence variants that were highly shared. 150 or so TCR beta chains were listed as cytomegalovirus-associated. When analyzed later, a missense DCLRE1C variant was found to be linked to TCR beta V- and J-gene trimming.

With respect to this clone: Its antigen is not known.

These donors, healthy bone marrow donors, were studied. The PCR ran on 60 Vbeta and 13 Jbeta primers. Some clones are missing from TCRdb's copy, which holds only in-frame ones; the method was immunoSEQ multiplex PCR. The sample has tens of thousands of clones. The CDR3 consists of 15 residues. V was pared by 4 bases and J by 2 bases, with 5 bases of the junction left unmatched. Germline V gives CDR1 ENHRY, CDR2 SYGVKD. The sample consisted of PBMCs. The chain uses TRBV10-3 and TRBJ2-3; 8 nucleotides line up with TRBD2. The clonotype comes from a woman aged 25 to 39 in good health and CMV-seronegative. The CDR3 loop reads CAISGGSGATDTQYF. CDR3 in DNA: TGTGCCATCAGTGGGGGTAGCGGGGCCACAGATACGCAGTATTTT.